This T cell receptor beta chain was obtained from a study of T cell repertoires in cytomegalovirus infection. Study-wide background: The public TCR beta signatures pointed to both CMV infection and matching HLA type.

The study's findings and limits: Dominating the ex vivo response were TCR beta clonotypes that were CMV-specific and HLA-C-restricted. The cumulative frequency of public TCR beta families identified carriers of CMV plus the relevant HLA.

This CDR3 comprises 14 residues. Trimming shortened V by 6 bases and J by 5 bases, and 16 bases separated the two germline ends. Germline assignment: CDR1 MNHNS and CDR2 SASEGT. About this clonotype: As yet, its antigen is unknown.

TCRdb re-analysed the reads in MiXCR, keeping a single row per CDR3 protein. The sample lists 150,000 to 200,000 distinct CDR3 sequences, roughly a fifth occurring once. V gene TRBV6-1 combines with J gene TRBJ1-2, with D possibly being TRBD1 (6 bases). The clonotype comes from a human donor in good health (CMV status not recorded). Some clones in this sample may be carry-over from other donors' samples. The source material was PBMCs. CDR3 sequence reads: CASRVGGQGYGYTF. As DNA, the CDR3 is TGTGCCAGCAGGGTAGGAGGGCAGGGGTATGGCTACACCTTC.